Sequencing of this T cell receptor beta chain was carried out in a study of post-analysis software for immune sequencing data. General study results and limits: Co-batched samples clustered tightly together by F measure. Four or five TRBV segments were significantly more frequent in patients than in controls. TRBV5-6, TRBV5-1 and TRBV20-1 were among these segments.

V dropped 4 bases and J dropped 7 bases, with 25 bases sitting between them. CDR1 and CDR2 from the germline V gene are MDHEN and SYDVKM. The CDR3 is made up of 17 amino acids. With regard to this clonotype: Its target is not known.

TCR beta cDNA libraries included unique molecular identifiers. When roughly 0.9 to 10 million T cells were used, they gave around 500,000 cDNA molecules. TCRdb redid the calling of the PCR reads with MiXCR, one entry per CDR3 protein. The sample carries hundreds of thousands of distinct CDR3 sequences, 30% recorded once. This TCR was sampled from a girl between 10 and 17 years old with multiple sclerosis. The V call is TRBV28, the J call TRBJ1-2, with TRBD1 as a possible D gene (5 bases). The sequencing input was blood. CDR3 sequence reads: CASSSSERGAQLGGYTF. DNA of the CDR3: TGTGCCAGCAGTTCTTCTGAGAGGGGAGCCCAGTTGGGTGGCTACACCTTC.